Following are 27 T cell receptor beta chains from one sample sequenced in a study of blood T cell repertoires in COVID-19. Libraries were prepared by immunoSEQ multiplex PCR; TCRdb keeps only in-frame clonotypes and omits some of them. This table has 350,000 to 450,000 clones, around 85% appearing once. Sample: peripheral blood. The origin of the receptors is a woman aged 18-35 years with acute or convalescent COVID-19.

The chain combines TRBV15 with TRBJ1-4; 8 nucleotides align to TRBD1. V shed 5 bases and J 7 bases; nucleotides not matched to a gene: 15. CDR1 and CDR2 (germline): LNHNV, YYDKDF (reference sequence). The CDR3 covers 17 residues. This CDR3 reads CATSLGDRPPQGEKLFF. The DNA of the CDR3 is TGTGCCACCAGCTTGGGGGACAGGCCACCCCAGGGTGAAAAACTGTTTTTT. The full variable domain, completed using reference TRBV15 and TRBJ1-4, is DAMVIQNPRYQVTQFGKPVTLSCSQTLNHNVMYWYQQKSSQAPKLLFHYYDKDFNNEADTPDNFQSRRPNTSFCFLDIRSPGLGDTAMYLCATSLGDRPPQGEKLFFGSGTQLSVL.

The gene calls are TRBV5-1 and TRBJ1-2; unclear D gene. The CDR3 covers 14 residues. Germline CDR1 SGHRS, CDR2 YFSETQ. Trimming left V 6 bases short and J 3 bases short, with 15 bases between. The CDR3: CASTEPGGDYGYTF. The CDR3 coding sequence is TGCGCCAGCACGGAACCGGGCGGGGACTATGGCTACACCTTC.

The J gene is TRBJ1-6, the V gene TRBV5-5; D is ambiguous. The germline gives CDR1 SGHKS, CDR2 YYEKEE (reference sequence). V shed 0 bases and J shed 0 bases, with 7 bases lying between them. This CDR3 comprises 16 residues. The CDR3 region is CASSLAQSSYNSPLHF. The CDR3 DNA sequence: TGTGCCAGCAGCTTGGCACAGTCCTCCTATAATTCACCCCTCCACTTT.

The chain has TRBV5-4 and TRBJ1-6; D might be TRBD1 (5 bases). CDR3 length equals 14 residues. Germline loops: CDR1 SGHNT, CDR2 YYREEE (reference sequence). V gave up 4 bases and J gave up 7 bases, with 12 bases separating them. The CDR3 protein is CASSAGRMNSPLHF. CDR3 coding DNA: TGTGCCAGCAGCGCGGGACGCATGAATTCACCCCTCCACTTT. Full variable domain (missing parts from reference TRBV5-4 and TRBJ1-6): ETGVTQSPTHLIKTRGQQVTLRCSSQSGHNTVSWYQQALGQGPQFIFQYYREEENGRGNFPPRFSGLQFPNYSSELNVNALELDDSALYLCASSAGRMNSPLHFGNGTRLTVT.

This chain joins TRBV7-9 and TRBJ2-7; a weak D match, TRBD2 (6 bases). The CDR3 has 15 amino acids. Germline V CDR1 and CDR2: SEHNR, FQNEAQ (reference sequence). The V end lost 1 base, the J end lost 0 bases, and 10 bases lay between the germline ends. The CDR3 protein is CASSLVSGVSYEQYF. In nucleotides, the CDR3 is TGTGCCAGCAGCTTAGTTAGCGGTGTCTCCTACGAGCAGTACTTC.

The chain uses TRBV7-9 and TRBJ2-3; 10 bases align to TRBD2. The CDR3 loop spans 15 amino acids. CDR1 is SEHNR, CDR2 FQNEAQ, per germline (reference sequence). V shed 5 bases, J shed 1 base, and the junction held 3 bases outside the gene matches. The CDR3 loop is CASSHLAGGTDTQYF. For the CDR3, the DNA is TGTGCCAGCAGCCATCTAGCGGGGGGCACAGATACGCAGTATTTT. Full variable domain (missing parts from reference TRBV7-9 and TRBJ2-3): DTGVSQNPRHKITKRGQNVTFRCDPISEHNRLYWYRQTLGQGPEFLTYFQNEAQLEKSRLLSDRFSAERPKGSFSTLEIQRTEQGDSAMYLCASSHLAGGTDTQYFGPGTRLTVL.

This clone came up a few times. The chain is built from TRBV29-1 and TRBJ1-5; perhaps TRBD1 as D (5 bases). Per the germline V gene, CDR1 is SQVTM and CDR2 is ANQGSEA. This CDR3 has 10 residues. This CDR3 is CPGLEQPQHF. CDR3 DNA sequence: TGCCCGGGACTGGAGCAGCCCCAGCATTTT.

The genes are TRBV10-2 and TRBJ2-1; 7 bases are a match to TRBD2. Germline V lookup: CDR1 WSHSY, CDR2 SAAADI. The CDR3 contains 15 residues. V was clipped by 3 bases and J by 6 bases; unmatched bases: 8. In DNA, the CDR3 is TGCGCCAGCAGTGAATGGGGGGGGTCCCCCAATGAGCAGTTCTTC. This sequence encodes CASSEWGGSPNEQFF.

In the case of this clone: Other DNA sequences in this specimen translate into the identical CDR3. The J gene is TRBJ1-4, the V gene TRBV19; no firm D call. This CDR3 is 13 amino acids long. The V gene lost 2 bases and the J gene lost 8 bases, with 9 bases spanning the gap. Germline V gives CDR1 LNHDA, CDR2 SQIVND (reference sequence). CDR3 protein: CASSITGGEKLFF. The CDR3 nucleotides read TGTGCCAGTAGTATAACCGGAGGGGAAAAACTGTTTTTT.

The genes are TRBV9 and TRBJ2-2; D is uncertain. Between the trimmed V and J ends, which lost 4 bases and 0 bases, there was a span of 7 bases. Germline CDR1 reads SGDLS; CDR2 reads YYNGEE. The CDR3 is 14 residues long. As DNA, the CDR3 is TGTGCCAGCAGCCCGGTAGCGAACACCGGGGAGCTGTTTTTT. Translation gives CASSPVANTGELFF.

This chain joins TRBV27 and TRBJ1-3; the match to TRBD1 covers 8 bases. The CDR3 has 15 amino acids. CDR1 and CDR2 from the germline V gene are MNHEY and SMNVEV (reference sequence). J gave up 4 bases and V 5 bases, and 7 bases lay outside the gene matches. CDR3 protein: CASSQRQGIGNTIYF. CDR3 sequence (DNA): TGTGCCAGCAGTCAAAGACAGGGGATCGGAAACACCATATATTTT.

This chain uses TRBV6-1 with TRBJ2-1; D is possibly TRBD2 (7 bases). From germline, CDR1 is MNHNS and CDR2 SASEGT. Trimming took off 11 bases at V and 2 bases at J, with 13 bases between the two ends. The CDR3 covers 13 residues. CDR3 DNA: TGTGCCTCCGGGAGGACAGCCTACAATGAGCAGTTCTTC. Its protein is CASGRTAYNEQFF.

The J gene is TRBJ2-5, the V gene TRBV3-1 (or the pseudogene TRBV3-2), with 8 bases matching TRBD1. The V gene's germline CDR1 is LGHDT and CDR2 YNNKEL (reference sequence). The length of the CDR3 is 15 residues. V lost 1 base, J lost 1 base, and 2 bases stayed unmatched. The CDR3 sequence is CASSQAGQGQETQYF. CDR3 nucleotide sequence: TGTGCCAGCAGCCAAGCCGGACAGGGCCAAGAGACCCAGTACTTC.

This clone has only one observation. The V call is TRBV5-5, the J call TRBJ1-2, with a tentative D call TRBD1 (6 bases). CDR1 is SGHKS, CDR2 YYEKEE, per germline (reference sequence). Deletions cut 0 bases from V and 8 bases from J, with 11 bases between. CDR3 length equals 13 residues. The CDR3 loop reads CASSLAQGAGYTF. CDR3 DNA: TGTGCCAGCAGCTTGGCACAGGGTGCGGGCTACACCTTC.

In this sample, this clone turned up once. This chain uses TRBV7-2 with TRBJ2-2, with 10 bases aligning to TRBD2. Germline values: CDR1 SGHTA, CDR2 FQGNSA. The CDR3 totals 14 residues. Trimming took 3 bases from V and 11 from J; bases not matched to a gene: 6. The CDR3 here is CASSFGASGRELFF. The DNA of the CDR3 is TGTGCCAGCAGCTTTGGGGCTAGCGGGAGAGAGCTGTTTTTT.

The chain joins TRBV28 to TRBJ2-7, with TRBD2 matching 10 bases. Germline V gene sequence: CDR1 MDHEN, CDR2 SYDVKM. The CDR3 spans 16 residues. Trimming cost V 2 bases and J 0 bases; bases outside gene matches: 4. This CDR3 reads CASSLLAGANSYEQYF. The CDR3 nucleotides are TGTGCCAGCAGTTTACTAGCGGGAGCGAACTCCTACGAGCAGTACTTC.

This chain connects TRBV5-6 to TRBJ1-1; TRBD1 might be the D (6 bases). The CDR3 is made up of 15 amino acids. The germline V gene has CDR1 SGHDT and CDR2 YYEEEE. V gave up 6 bases and J gave up 4 bases, with 19 bases separating them. The CDR3: CASTTFNREFTEAFF. Here the CDR3 DNA reads TGTGCCAGCACCACGTTTAACAGGGAATTCACTGAAGCTTTCTTT.

Only a few counts were recorded for this clone. This rearrangement joins TRBV3-1 (or the pseudogene TRBV3-2) to TRBJ1-2; 9 nucleotides align to TRBD1. Germline assignment: CDR1 LGHDT and CDR2 YNNKEL (reference sequence). V was clipped by 4 bases and J by 8 bases; unmatched bases: 8. This CDR3 region has 14 residues. Written as DNA, the CDR3 is TGTGCCAGCAGCCCCATACAGGGGGCGCGCGGCTACACCTTC. The encoded protein is CASSPIQGARGYTF.

This clone is a singleton in its sample. This chain joins TRBV5-1 and TRBJ1-1; maybe TRBD1 (5 bases). The CDR3 runs 15 residues. Germline V gene sequence: CDR1 SGHRS, CDR2 YFSETQ. V was shortened by 1 base and J by 1 base, with 11 bases between the two germline ends. This CDR3 reads CASSLLPRENTEAFF. In DNA, the CDR3 is TGCGCCAGCAGCTTGCTTCCCAGGGAGAACACTGAAGCTTTCTTT.

This clone turned up a few times. The CDR3 region is CASSLDPGRGNSPLHF. Here the CDR3 DNA reads TGTGCCAGCAGCTTAGATCCTGGCAGGGGGAATTCACCCCTCCACTTT. This sequence joins TRBV11-2 and TRBJ1-6, with 7 bases matching TRBD1. CDR3 length equals 16 residues. Germline loops: CDR1 SGHAT, CDR2 FQNNGV. J was trimmed by 7 bases and V by 0 bases; bases with no gene match: 6.

Concerning this clone itself: This sample also contains other DNA sequences that code for the same CDR3. The V call is TRBV5-1, the J call TRBJ2-3; tentatively, D is TRBD2 (5 bases). V shed 0 bases and J shed 4 bases, with 6 bases lying between them. Germline V gives CDR1 SGHRS, CDR2 YFSETQ. The CDR3 contains 13 residues. The CDR3 coding sequence is TGCGCCAGCAGCTTGGAGGGAGCAGATACGCAGTATTTT. Translation gives CASSLEGADTQYF.

The chain has TRBV6-5 and TRBJ2-3, with D perhaps TRBD1 (5 bases). The CDR3 is 14 amino acids. CDR1 and CDR2 from the germline V gene are MNHEY and SVGAGI. V was cut by 6 bases and J by 4 bases, with 14 bases left in between. The CDR3 loop is CASSRGQASDTQYF. CDR3 bases: TGTGCCAGCAGCCGCGGACAAGCCTCAGATACGCAGTATTTT.

V gene TRBV19 combines with J gene TRBJ2-2; 11 bases are shared with TRBD2. Germline values: CDR1 LNHDA, CDR2 SQIVND (reference sequence). The V gene end was trimmed by 6 bases and the J gene end by 0 bases; junction bases not matched to a gene: 15. CDR3 length equals 20 residues. The CDR3 DNA sequence: TGTGCCAGTAGGCCACGTCCGGGACTAGCGGAGACCTCGAACACCGGGGAGCTGTTTTTT. Its protein product is CASRPRPGLAETSNTGELFF. Full variable domain (rest looked up from reference TRBV19 and TRBJ2-2): DGGITQSPKYLFRKEGQNVTLSCEQNLNHDAMYWYRQDPGQGLRLIYYSQIVNDFQKGDIAEGYSVSREKKESFPLTVTSAQKNPTAFYLCASRPRPGLAETSNTGELFFGEGSRLTVL.

The chain combines TRBV6-5 with TRBJ2-3; the D gene is possibly TRBD2 (6 bases). Germline lookup yields CDR1 MNHEY and CDR2 SVGAGI. This CDR3 spans 13 amino acids. Deletions cut 6 bases from V and 5 bases from J, with 12 bases between. CDR3 coding DNA: TGTGCCAGCAGGTACGGAGCGGGAGATACGCAGTATTTT. Translation gives CASRYGAGDTQYF.

J is TRBJ1-4 and V is TRBV18; 10 bases line up with TRBD1. The V gene end was trimmed by 5 bases and the J gene end by 6 bases; junction bases not matched to a gene: 3. Per germline, CDR1 KGHSH and CDR2 LQKENI. This CDR3 region has 14 residues. CDR3 loop: CASSTGTGDEKLFF. The CDR3, as DNA: TGTGCCAGCTCAACCGGGACAGGGGATGAAAAACTGTTTTTT.

This chain joins TRBV3-1 (or the pseudogene TRBV3-2) and TRBJ2-5; tentatively, D is TRBD2 (5 bases). CDR3 length equals 14 residues. V gave up 1 base and J gave up 4 bases, with 10 bases separating them. Germline V gene sequence: CDR1 LGHDT, CDR2 YNNKEL (reference sequence). The DNA for the CDR3 is TGTGCCAGCAGCCAAGCTGCTAGCAGAGAGACCCAGTACTTC. Amino acids: CASSQAASRETQYF.

This chain connects TRBV7-6 to TRBJ2-1; 10 bases line up with TRBD2. Trimming took 3 bases from V and 2 from J; bases not matched to a gene: 16. Germline CDR1 reads SGHVS; CDR2 reads FNYEAQ. This CDR3 spans 20 amino acids. This CDR3 reads CASSFPRFKRGGSPYNEQFF. Here the CDR3 DNA reads TGTGCCAGCAGCTTCCCTCGTTTTAAGCGGGGGGGGTCTCCCTACAATGAGCAGTTCTTC.